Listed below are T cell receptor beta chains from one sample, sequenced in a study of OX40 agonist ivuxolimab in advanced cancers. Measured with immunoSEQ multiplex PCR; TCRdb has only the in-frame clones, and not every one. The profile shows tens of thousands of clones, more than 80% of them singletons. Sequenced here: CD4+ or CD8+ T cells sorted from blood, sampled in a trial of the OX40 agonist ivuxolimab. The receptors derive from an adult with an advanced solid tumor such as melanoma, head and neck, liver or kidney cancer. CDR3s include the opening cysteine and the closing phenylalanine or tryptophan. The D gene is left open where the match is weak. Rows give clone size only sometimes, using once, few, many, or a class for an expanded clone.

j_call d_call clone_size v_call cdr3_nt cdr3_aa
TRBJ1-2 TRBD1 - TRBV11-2 TGTGCCAGCAGCCTTGGACAGGGGGCAGGCTACACCTTC CASSLGQGAGYTF
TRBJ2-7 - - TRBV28 TGTGCCAGCAGCACACTCTACGGGGACTACGAGCAGTACTTC CASSTLYGDYEQYF
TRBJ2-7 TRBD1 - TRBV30 TGTGCCTGGGTCCCCCTTGAGGGGGCTGGCGAGCAGTACTTC CAWVPLEGAGEQYF
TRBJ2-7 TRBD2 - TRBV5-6 TGTGCCAGCAGGTCTAGCGGGAGCTACGAGCAGTACTTC CASRSSGSYEQYF
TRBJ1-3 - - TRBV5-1 TGCGCCAGCAGCTTAGGGTCGAACTCTGGAAACACCATATATTTT CASSLGSNSGNTIYF
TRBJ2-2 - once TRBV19 TGTGCCAGTAGTATTCTTTGGGACTCCTACACCGGGGAGCTGTTTTTT CASSILWDSYTGELFF
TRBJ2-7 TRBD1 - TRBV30 TGTGCCTGGGAAAAAGCAGGGGGCGGCCACGAGCAGTACTTC CAWEKAGGGHEQYF
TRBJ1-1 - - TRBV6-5 TGTGCCAGCAGTTACTTGTCGTCCGTCCTGAACACTGAAGCTTTCTTT CASSYLSSVLNTEAFF
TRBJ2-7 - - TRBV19 TGTGCCAGTTCCCCTTTATCTGAACCTTCCTACGAGCAGTACTTC CASSPLSEPSYEQYF
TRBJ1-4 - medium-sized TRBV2 TGTGCCAGCAGTGAGACAGTAGGCGATAGTGCTAATGAAAAACTGTTTTTT CASSETVGDSANEKLFF
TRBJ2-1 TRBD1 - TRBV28 TGTGCCAGCAGTTTTTCCCCTCGACAGGGGTACAATGAGCAGTTCTTC CASSFSPRQGYNEQFF
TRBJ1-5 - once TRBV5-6 TGTGCCAGCAGCTTGGGGCAGTTCAATCAGCCCCAGCATTTT CASSLGQFNQPQHF
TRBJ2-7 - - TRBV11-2 TGTGCCAGCAGCTTCGTAGGGACAAATTCCTACGAGCAGTACTTC CASSFVGTNSYEQYF
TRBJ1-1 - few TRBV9 TGTGCCAGCAGCGTAAGCGGGGGTAGTGGATCGAACTCTGAAGCTTTCTTT CASSVSGGSGSNSEAFF
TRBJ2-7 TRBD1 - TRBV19 TGTGCCAGTAGCGAGGACAGGAACTACGAGCAGTACTTC CASSEDRNYEQYF
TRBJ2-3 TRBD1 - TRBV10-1 TGCGCCAGCAGTTCGACAGGGTGGGGCACAGATACGCAGTATTTT CASSSTGWGTDTQYF
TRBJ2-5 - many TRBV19 TGTGCCAGTAGTATAGGGACGGAGACCCAGTACTTC CASSIGTETQYF
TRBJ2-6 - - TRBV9 TGTGCCAGCAGCTCAACCGCAAACGTCCTGACTTTC CASSSTANVLTF
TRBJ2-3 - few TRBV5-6 TGTGCCAGCAGCAGGAACCCCACAGATACGCAGTATTTT CASSRNPTDTQYF
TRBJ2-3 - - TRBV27 TGTGCCACCAGTCAGGGGATCACAGATACGCAGTATTTT CATSQGITDTQYF
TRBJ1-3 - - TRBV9 TGTGCCAGCAGCACTTGGGGCTCTGGAAACACCATATATTTT CASSTWGSGNTIYF
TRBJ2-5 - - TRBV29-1 TGCAGCGTTGAAGACGTCCTTCGAGGGGAGCAGTACTTC CSVEDVLRGEQYF
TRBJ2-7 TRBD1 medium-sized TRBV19 TGTGCCAGTAGTATCTGGGGGACAGAGTCCTACGAGCAGTACTTC CASSIWGTESYEQYF
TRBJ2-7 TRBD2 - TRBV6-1 TGTGCCAGCAGTGAAGAGACTAGCGCTTCCTACGAGCAGTACTTC CASSEETSASYEQYF
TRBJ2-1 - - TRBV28 TGTGCCAGCAGTTTAATGGCGCGGGGTGAGCAGTTCTTC CASSLMARGEQFF
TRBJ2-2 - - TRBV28 TGTGCCAGCAGTGAACAGGGTCGGGTCACCGGGGAGCTGTTTTTT CASSEQGRVTGELFF